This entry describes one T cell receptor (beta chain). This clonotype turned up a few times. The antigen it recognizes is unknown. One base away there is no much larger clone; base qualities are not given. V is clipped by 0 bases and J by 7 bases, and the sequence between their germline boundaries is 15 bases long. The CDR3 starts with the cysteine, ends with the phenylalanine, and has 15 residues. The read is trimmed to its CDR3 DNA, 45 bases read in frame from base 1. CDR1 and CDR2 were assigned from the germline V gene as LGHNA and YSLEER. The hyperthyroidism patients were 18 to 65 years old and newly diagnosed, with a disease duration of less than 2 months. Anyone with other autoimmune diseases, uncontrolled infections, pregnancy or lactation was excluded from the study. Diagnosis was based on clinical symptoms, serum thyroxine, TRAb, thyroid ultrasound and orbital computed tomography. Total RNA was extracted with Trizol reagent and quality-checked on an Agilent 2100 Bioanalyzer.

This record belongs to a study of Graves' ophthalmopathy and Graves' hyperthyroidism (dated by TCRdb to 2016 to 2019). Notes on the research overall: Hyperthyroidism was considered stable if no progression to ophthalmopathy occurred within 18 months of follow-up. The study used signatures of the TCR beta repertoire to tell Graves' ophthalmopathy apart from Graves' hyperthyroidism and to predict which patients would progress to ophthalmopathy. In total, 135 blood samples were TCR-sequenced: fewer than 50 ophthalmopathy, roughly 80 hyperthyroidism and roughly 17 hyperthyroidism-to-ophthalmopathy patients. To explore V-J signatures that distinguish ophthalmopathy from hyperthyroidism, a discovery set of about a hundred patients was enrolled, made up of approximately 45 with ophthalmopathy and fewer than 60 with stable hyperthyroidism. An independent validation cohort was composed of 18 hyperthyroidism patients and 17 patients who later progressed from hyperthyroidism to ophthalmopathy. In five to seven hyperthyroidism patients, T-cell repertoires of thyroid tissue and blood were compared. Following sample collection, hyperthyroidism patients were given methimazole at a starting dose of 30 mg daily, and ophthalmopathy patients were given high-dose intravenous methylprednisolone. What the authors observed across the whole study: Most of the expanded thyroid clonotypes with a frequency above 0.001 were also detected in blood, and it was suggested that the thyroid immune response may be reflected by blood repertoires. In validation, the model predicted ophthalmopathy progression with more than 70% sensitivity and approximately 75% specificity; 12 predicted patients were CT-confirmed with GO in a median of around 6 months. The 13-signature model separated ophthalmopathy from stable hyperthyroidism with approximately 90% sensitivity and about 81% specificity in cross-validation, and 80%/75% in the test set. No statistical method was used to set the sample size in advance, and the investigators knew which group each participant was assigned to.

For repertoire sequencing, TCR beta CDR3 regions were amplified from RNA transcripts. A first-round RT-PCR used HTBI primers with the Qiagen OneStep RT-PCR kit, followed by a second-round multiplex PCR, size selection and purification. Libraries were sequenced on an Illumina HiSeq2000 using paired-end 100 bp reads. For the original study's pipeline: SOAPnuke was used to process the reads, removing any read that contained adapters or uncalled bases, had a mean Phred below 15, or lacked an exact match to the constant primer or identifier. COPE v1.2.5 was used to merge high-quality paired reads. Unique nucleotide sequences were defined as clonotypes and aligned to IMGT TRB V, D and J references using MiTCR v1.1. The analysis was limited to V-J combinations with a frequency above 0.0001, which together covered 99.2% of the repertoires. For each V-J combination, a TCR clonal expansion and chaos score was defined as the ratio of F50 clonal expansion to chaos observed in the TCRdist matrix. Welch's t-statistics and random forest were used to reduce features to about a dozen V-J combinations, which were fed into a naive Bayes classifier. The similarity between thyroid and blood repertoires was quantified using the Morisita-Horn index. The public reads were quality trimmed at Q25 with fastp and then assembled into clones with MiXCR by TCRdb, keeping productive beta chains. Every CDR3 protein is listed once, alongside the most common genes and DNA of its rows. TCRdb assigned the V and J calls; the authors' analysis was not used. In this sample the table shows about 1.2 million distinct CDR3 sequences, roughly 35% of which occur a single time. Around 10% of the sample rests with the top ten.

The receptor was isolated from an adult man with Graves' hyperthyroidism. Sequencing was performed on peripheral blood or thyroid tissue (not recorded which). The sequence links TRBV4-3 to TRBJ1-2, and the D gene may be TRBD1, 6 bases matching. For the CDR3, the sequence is CASSQDSGVFFGYTF. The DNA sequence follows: TGCGCCAGCAGCCAAGATTCAGGGGTTTTCTTTGGCTACACCTTC.